The clone carrying this T cell receptor beta chain was seen a few times. Its antigen is unknown. The data were obtained in a study of beta chain features in type 1 diabetes. Study-wide results and limits: Because the template was cDNA, high-expressing cells might be over-represented.

Sequencing targeted expressed TCRB transcripts, as all isolated RNA had been reverse transcribed. TCRdb's copy holds only in-frame clones and misses some; the assay was immunoSEQ multiplex PCR. Here the sample spans almost 350,000 clones, 7.5% to 9% being singletons. Stem cell-like memory, regulatory, central memory and naive CD4+ cells were sorted via CD45RO/CCR7/CD25/CD127/CD95/CD27. V lost 0 bases and J lost 6, with 9 bases in between. The CDR3 is made up of 14 amino acids. Germline V lookup: CDR1 SGHRS, CDR2 YFSETQ. The rearrangement joins TRBV5-1 to TRBJ2-2; D is unresolved. This receptor was obtained from a woman between 18 and 29 years old in good health. Sequencing was done on a sample of central memory CD4+ T cells from blood. The CDR3 nucleotides are TGCGCCAGCAGCTTGGACAGTTCCGCCGGGGAGCTGTTTTTT. It codes for CASSLDSSAGELFF.